The clone carrying this T cell receptor (beta chain) was found a few times. Its matching antigen is unknown. This sample is drawn from a study of T cell repertoires in cytomegalovirus infection. Study information: Well-studied HLA-B-restricted CMV epitopes were used in the study alongside recently identified HLA-C-restricted ones. It can be stated that public TCR beta signatures indicated CMV infection as well as a matching HLA type. Broader study findings: HLA-C-restricted CMV clonotypes gave the most frequent clonotype in two of eight donors.

Each CDR3 protein is one row after TCRdb ran MiXCR on the reads. Altogether around 900,000 distinct CDR3 sequences are present, around 30% being singletons, with the ten largest covering around 15%. Germline V gene data show CDR1 as MNHEY and CDR2 as SVGEGT. This CDR3 spans 11 amino acids. With 6 bases removed from V and 3 bases from J, the gap between germline ends came to 6 bases. The chain has TRBV6-2 or TRBV6-3 and TRBJ2-7, with D possibly matching TRBD2 (5 bases). The clonotype originates from a human donor in good health (CMV status not recorded). Some clones in this sample may be carry-over from other donors' samples. Specimen: cultured CD8+ T cells from PBMCs, collected from culture after CMV antigen stimulation. The CDR3 sequence: CASSGVYEQYV. CDR3 coding DNA: TGTGCCAGCAGCGGGGTCTACGAGCAGTACGTC.